This paragraph reports one T cell receptor (beta chain). Its antigen is as yet unknown. Germline V lookup: CDR1 MDHEN, CDR2 SYDVKM. Trimming took 3 bases from V and 7 from J, leaving 13 bases between them. This CDR3 region has 14 residues. The data were obtained in a study of cytomegalovirus exposure and HLA in healthy donors. The wider study: HLA-typed donors were the source of some 80 million unique TCRs, which an early data release held. Study-level points and caveats: Most TCR beta V segments were productive about 87% or about 30% of the time in an earlier analysis. In a later analysis, V- and J-gene trimming of beta chains associated with a DCLRE1C missense variant, replicated independently. Most observed TCR sequences were rare, whereas some public TCRs were detected in many donors.

Vbeta (60) and Jbeta (13) primers were used in the PCR. Sequenced by immunoSEQ multiplex PCR; TCRdb stores in-frame clones only, minus some. Here the sample spans some 200,000 clones, over 60% being singletons. Specimen: PBMCs. This chain links TRBV28 with TRBJ1-5, with D possibly matching TRBD1 (6 bases). This sequence originates from a woman between 45 and 60 years old in good health and CMV-seronegative. The CDR3 sequence is CASSLSGEGQPQHF. The CDR3, as DNA: TGTGCCAGCAGTTTGTCAGGGGAGGGGCAGCCCCAGCATTTT.